The rows below give T cell receptor beta chains drawn from one sample of a study of blood T cells in healthy people across ages. TCRdb reprocessed the 5' RACE reads via MiXCR and lists one record per CDR3 protein. The table has about 1,800,000 distinct CDR3 sequences, about 30% seen once. The sample comprised blood. The source of these receptors is a woman aged 25 to 39 in good health. Each CDR3 is given without its conserved first and last residue.

>TRBV6-1|TRBJ2-7
ASSPPLLSSYEQY
>TRBV18|TRBJ2-1
ASSPIWGPGDGNEQF
>TRBV5-6|TRBJ2-7
ASSLWTVRGDEQY
>TRBV5-6|TRBJ2-4
ASSRLTSGRAVEAKNIQY
>TRBV2|TRBJ2-1
ASSPSQREQF
>TRBV28|TRBJ2-7
ASSLNIVDEQY
>TRBV12-3/TRBV12-4|TRBJ2-3
ASSGGRGDAQY
>TRBV29-1|TRBJ1-1
SVELGTEAF
>TRBV7-9|NA
ASRAPQGINEQY
>TRBV20-1|TRBJ2-7
SASPASYEQY
>TRBV5-1|TRBJ1-3
ASSLEGTPGNTIY
>TRBV5-1|TRBJ2-7
ASSLDRRSYEQY
>TRBV7-2|TRBJ2-7
ASSSDPGQIRYEQY
>TRBV11-2|TRBJ1-2
ASSLEAFGAYGYT
>TRBV14|TRBJ2-3
ASSQRARADTQY
>TRBV5-1|TRBJ2-2
ASSYNTLRDRGPTGELF
>TRBV4-1|TRBJ1-2
ASSQGGARVNYGYT
>TRBV3-1|TRBJ2-1
ASSDGTSPYNEQF
>TRBV7-6|TRBJ2-1
ASSAGQSYNEQF
>TRBV7-2|TRBJ1-1
ASSLGQGRMNTEAF
>TRBV9|TRBJ2-1
ASSKQFGTSAEQF
>TRBV13|TRBJ1-1
ASSSRDHLEAF
>TRBV15|TRBJ1-5
ATSRSDRAHQPQH
>TRBV11-2|TRBJ2-5
ASSLSNQETQY